Sequencing of this T cell receptor (beta chain) was carried out in a study of blood T cell repertoires in COVID-19. The CDR3 covers 15 residues. Unmatched junction bases numbered 7, after V lost 7 bases and J lost 2 bases. The germline gives CDR1 MRHNA, CDR2 SNTAGT. TCRdb's table, derived via immunoSEQ multiplex PCR, lists solely in-frame clones and lacks some. The table lists 150,000 to 200,000 clones, about 88% of them singletons, with 2% to 2.5% in the top ten. Participants came from 20 to 25 US areas, aged roughly 18 to 90 years. The clonotype originates from a middle-aged woman with acute COVID-19. The chain recombines TRBV6-4 with TRBJ2-7; 11 nucleotides align to TRBD2. Sequencing was performed on PBMCs or T cells enriched from blood (not recorded which). The CDR3 is CASTQGTSGTYEQYF. In DNA form, the CDR3 reads TGTGCCAGCACCCAAGGGACTAGCGGAACCTACGAGCAGTACTTC.